This T cell receptor (beta chain) stems from a study of cytomegalovirus exposure and HLA in healthy donors. Study-wide findings and caveats: Later examination showed HLA-associated TCR beta chains had greater clonal expansion than equally common others. Cytomegalovirus association was assigned to approximately 160 TCR beta chains.

The PCR contained 60 Vbeta and 13 Jbeta primers. Sequencing used immunoSEQ multiplex PCR; TCRdb keeps in-frame clones, though not all of them. In all, the sample yields 80,000 to 95,000 clones. Notes on this clone: The antigen is undetermined.

Sequences were obtained from PBMCs. The sequence was collected from a man between 45 and 60 years old in good health and CMV-seropositive.

The CDR3 DNA is TGTGCCAGCAGCTTAGGGGGGGATCCTCAAGAGACCCAGTACTTC. The encoded protein is CASSLGGDPQETQYF. The chain is built from TRBV11-2 and TRBJ2-5; perhaps TRBD2 as D (6 bases). The V and J ends lost 1 base and 2 bases respectively, with 11 bases between them. In germline, CDR1 is SGHAT, CDR2 FQNNGV. CDR3 length: 15 residues.